This T cell receptor (beta chain) emerged from a study of blood T cell repertoires in COVID-19. V was cut by 2 bases and J by 6 bases, with 17 bases left in between. Per the germline V gene, CDR1 is SGHVS and CDR2 is FNYEAQ. There are 15 residues in the CDR3. Each participant's cohort was designated according to participant-reported clinical history. It was within 2 weeks before study entry that exposed participants met a COVID-19 case. Assay: immunoSEQ multiplex PCR; the TCRdb copy retains only in-frame clones and omits some. The sample includes 400,000 to 500,000 clones, about 88% of them seen just once.

This rearrangement joins TRBV7-6 to TRBJ2-7, with D tentatively TRBD1 (6 bases). This clonotype was sampled from a woman aged 18-29 years who had been exposed to COVID-19. The material sequenced was PBMCs or T cells enriched from blood (not recorded which). The CDR3 spells CASSLNGRGSSEQYF. The DNA for the CDR3 is TGTGCCAGCAGCTTAAATGGCAGGGGATCTTCCGAGCAGTACTTC.